The next 32 T cell receptor beta chains were all read from a single sample in a study of post-analysis software for immune sequencing data. General observations from the study: Compared with controls, patients had more of about 5 TRBV segments, including TRBV5-6, TRBV5-1 and TRBV20-1.

Presence of unique molecular identifiers characterized the TCR beta cDNA libraries. TCRdb re-called the PCR reads with MiXCR, one entry per CDR3 protein. The sample lists hundreds of thousands of distinct CDR3 sequences; about 53% were seen once. No antigen is known for these receptors. Material for sequencing was blood. Receptors originate from a girl aged 5-17 years with multiple sclerosis.

This clonotype was detected only once. This chain joins TRBV20-1 and TRBJ2-1; possibly TRBD1 or TRBD2 for D (5 bases each). The germline V gene encodes CDR1 DFQATT and CDR2 SNEGSKA (reference sequence). V shed 3 bases and J shed 7 bases, with 13 bases lying between them. This CDR3 spans 13 amino acids. Here the CDR3 reads CSASGTVRNEQFF. The CDR3 coding sequence is TGCAGTGCTAGCGGGACCGTGAGGAATGAGCAGTTCTTC.

This chain joins TRBV15 and TRBJ2-7, with 8 bases lining up with TRBD1. From germline, CDR1 is LNHNV and CDR2 YYDKDF (reference sequence). The CDR3 contains 12 residues. J lost 6 bases, V lost 5 bases, and 3 bases had no gene match. The CDR3 bases are TGTGCCACCAGCGCGGACAGGGTCGAGCAGTACTTC. As protein: CATSADRVEQYF.

The chain is built from TRBV7-6 and TRBJ2-7; the D is unclear. The germline CDR1 and CDR2 sequences are SGHVS and FNYEAQ. This CDR3 has 14 amino acids. V shed 5 bases and J shed 0 bases, with 11 bases lying between them. The CDR3 sequence is CASSTTLLSYEQYF. CDR3 nucleotide sequence: TGTGCCAGCAGCACGACTTTACTCTCCTACGAGCAGTACTTC.

The chain joins TRBV6-5 to TRBJ1-1; possibly TRBD1 for D (6 bases). The germline V gene encodes CDR1 MNHEY and CDR2 SVGAGI. This CDR3 comprises 14 residues. V lost 7 bases to trimming and J lost 1 base, with 13 bases between them. The CDR3, as DNA: TGTGCCAGCACCACAGGGTTAGAGAACACTGAAGCTTTCTTT. Translation gives CASTTGLENTEAFF.

This rearrangement joins TRBV10-3 to TRBJ2-5, with 16 bases matching TRBD2. The J segment lost 2 bases and the V segment lost 4 bases, leaving 1 base of the junction unmatched. The CDR3 is 16 amino acids. CDR1 is ENHRY and CDR2 is SYGVKD in the germline V gene. The CDR3 DNA reads TGTGCCATCAGTGCGGGACTAGCGGGAGGGCAAGAGACCCAGTACTTC. This sequence encodes CAISAGLAGGQETQYF.

This sequence joins TRBV4-2 and TRBJ2-7, with TRBD2 identical over 8 bases. V was clipped by 0 bases and J by 1 base; unmatched bases: 5. The CDR3 is 16 residues long. CDR1 and CDR2 from the germline V gene are LGHNA and YNFKEQ. The DNA of the CDR3 is TGTGCCAGCAGCCAAGATAGCGCTAGCGGGTCCTACGAGCAGTACTTC. Protein: CASSQDSASGSYEQYF.

In this sample, this clonotype turned up a few times. At one of its ends the junction is not consistent with the germline gene, which may arise from a read error. The V gene is TRBV20-1, the J gene TRBJ2-7, with 12 positions matching TRBD1. The CDR3 covers 14 residues. Germline V lookup: CDR1 DFQATT, CDR2 SNEGSKA (reference sequence). Here the CDR3 reads CRGQGAGFSHEQYF. In nucleotides, the CDR3 is TGCAGGGGACAGGGGGCGGGATTCTCCCACGAGCAGTACTTC.

The J gene is TRBJ2-3, the V gene TRBV29-1; D is undetermined. The germline V gene encodes CDR1 SQVTM and CDR2 ANQGSEA. Deletions cut 6 bases from V and 2 bases from J, with 12 bases between. CDR3 length: 13 amino acids. The CDR3 DNA sequence: TGCAGCGTGCACCAGAAATTCACAGATACGCAGTATTTT. Amino acid sequence: CSVHQKFTDTQYF.

This clonotype has a handful of counts. The rearrangement links TRBV5-1 to TRBJ2-5; TRBD2 is a possible D gene (7 bases). The CDR3 loop spans 17 amino acids. Germline V gene data show CDR1 as SGHRS and CDR2 as YFSETQ. V lost 5 bases and J lost 0, with 20 bases in between. The chain's CDR3 is CASSGGGLADYQETQYF. In DNA, the CDR3 is TGCGCCAGCAGTGGGGGGGGCCTAGCGGATTACCAAGAGACCCAGTACTTC.

This rearrangement joins TRBV29-1 to TRBJ2-6, with 10 bases fitting TRBD1. The CDR3 extends over 16 amino acids. In germline, CDR1 is SQVTM, CDR2 ANQGSEA. V lost 3 bases to trimming and J lost 2 bases; unmatched junction nucleotides: 4. Written as DNA, the CDR3 is TGCAGCGTTGAGGGGACAGGGGAAACTGGGGCCAACGTCCTGACTTTC. Amino acids: CSVEGTGETGANVLTF.

This clonotype has just a few counts. The V and J genes are TRBV12-3 or TRBV12-4 and TRBJ2-7; 9 positions agree with TRBD1. The length of the CDR3 is 16 residues. V lost 1 base, J lost 2 bases, and 6 bases stayed unmatched. The CDR3 loop is CASSLGPGQGPYEQYF. DNA for the CDR3: TGTGCCAGCAGTTTAGGACCGGGACAGGGTCCCTACGAGCAGTACTTC.

The V call is TRBV4-1, the J call TRBJ2-4, with 14 nucleotides matching TRBD2. The J call may be in error: the DNA end matches TRBJ2-7 better. Germline-derived CDR1 and CDR2 are MGHRA and YSYEKL. The CDR3 sequence is 17 residues long. The CDR3: CASSQDLGTSGSHEQYF. In DNA, the CDR3 is TGCGCCAGCAGCCAAGATTTAGGGACTAGCGGGAGCCACGAGCAGTACTTC.

Only a few counts were recorded for this clonotype. The CDR3 sequence is CATSGDPGGEQYF. In nucleotides, the CDR3 is TGTGCCACCAGCGGGGACCCGGGAGGTGAGCAGTACTTC. This chain links TRBV15 with TRBJ2-7; 7 nucleotides agree with TRBD2. With 5 bases clipped from V and 7 bases from J, the junction kept 8 bases outside the gene matches. In germline, CDR1 is LNHNV, CDR2 YYDKDF (reference sequence). The CDR3 runs 13 residues.

This rearrangement joins TRBV6-6 to TRBJ2-1; 12 nucleotides align to TRBD2. CDR3 length: 14 residues. CDR1 is MNHNY, CDR2 SVGAGI, per germline (reference sequence). V dropped 0 bases and J dropped 14; count of bases not matched to a gene: 5. This CDR3 reads CASSYSKTSGREFF. The CDR3 coding sequence is TGTGCCAGCAGTTACTCGAAGACTAGCGGGAGAGAGTTCTTC.

The chain recombines TRBV29-1 with TRBJ1-1, with D perhaps matching TRBD1 (6 bases). CDR1 SQVTM and CDR2 ANQGSEA come from the germline V gene. The ends were cut back, 3 bases at V and 0 bases at J, with 11 bases in the middle. CDR3 size: 14 residues. CDR3 bases: TGCAGCGTTGATCTGGCAGGGGTGAACACTGAAGCTTTCTTT. Protein product: CSVDLAGVNTEAFF.

This sequence joins TRBV5-1 and TRBJ2-1, with 9 bases identical to TRBD1. After removal of 4 bases from V and 5 bases from J, the junction contained 4 bases not matched to a gene. The V gene's germline CDR1 is SGHRS and CDR2 YFSETQ. This CDR3 has 14 residues. The CDR3 DNA is TGCGCCAGCAGCAAGGGACAGGGAAACAATGAGCAGTTCTTC. Translated: CASSKGQGNNEQFF.

The chain uses TRBV14 and TRBJ1-1; TRBD1 matches 7 bases. Germline V gene lookup returns CDR1 SGHDN and CDR2 FVKESK. V was pared by 3 bases and J by 6 bases, with 7 bases of the junction left unmatched. CDR3 length: 14 residues. The CDR3: CASSQKRQGSEAFF. In DNA, the CDR3 is TGTGCCAGCAGCCAGAAGCGACAGGGCTCTGAAGCTTTCTTT.

The chain couples TRBV4-1 to TRBJ1-2; 7 bases are a match to TRBD1. Germline trimming cut 4 bases from V and 8 bases from J; bases unmatched to any gene: 4. The germline CDR1 and CDR2 sequences are MGHRA and YSYEKL. The CDR3 loop spans 12 amino acids. CDR3: CASSRRTGGYTF. CDR3 in DNA: TGCGCCAGCAGCCGACGGACAGGCGGCTACACCTTC.

The rearrangement links TRBV5-1 to TRBJ2-5, with a tentative D call TRBD2 (6 bases). V lost 4 bases, J lost 11 bases, and 18 bases lay in between. CDR1 and CDR2 from the germline V gene are SGHRS and YFSETQ. CDR3 size: 13 residues. The CDR3 region has the DNA TGCGCCAGCAGCGTCGGGCCCCCTGCGGGGCAGTACTTC. Translating gives CASSVGPPAGQYF.

This clonotype was seen more than once but under ten times. The genes are TRBV18 and TRBJ1-2; 12 bases map to TRBD1. V shed 3 bases, J shed 6 bases, and the junction held 5 bases outside the gene matches. CDR3 size: 15 residues. The germline V gene has CDR1 KGHSH and CDR2 LQKENI. CDR3 DNA: TGTGCCAGCTCACCGGGGACAGGGGGCGGACATGGCTACACCTTC. Translated, it gives CASSPGTGGGHGYTF.

The rearrangement uses TRBV29-1 and TRBJ2-5, with a tentative D call TRBD2 (6 bases). V was shortened by 7 bases and J by 5 bases, with 26 bases between the two germline ends. The germline gives CDR1 SQVTM, CDR2 ANQGSEA. CDR3 size: 16 residues. DNA for the CDR3: TGCAGCGCATCCTCTTCGGGACGCTCGGGGGTTGAGACCCAGTACTTC. Its translation is CSASSSGRSGVETQYF.

This clonotype was found once. This chain links TRBV7-9 with TRBJ2-1; TRBD1 agrees at 7 bases. V gave up 0 bases and J gave up 13 bases; unmatched junction bases: 0. Looked up from germline, CDR1 is SEHNR and CDR2 is FQNEAQ (reference sequence). The CDR3 covers 11 residues. The chain's CDR3 is CASSLAGGQFF. The CDR3 nucleotides are TGTGCCAGCAGCTTAGCAGGGGGCCAGTTCTTC.

This chain uses TRBV5-5 with TRBJ1-2; possibly TRBD1 for D (5 bases). Germline V CDR1 and CDR2: SGHKS, YYEKEE (reference sequence). V lost 5 bases and J lost 4, with 15 bases in between. The CDR3 consists of 14 residues. The CDR3 sequence: CASSSRMTVYGYTF. CDR3 coding DNA: TGTGCCAGCAGTTCTCGGATGACAGTCTATGGCTACACCTTC.

Notes on this clonotype: Since no conserved phenylalanine or tryptophan closes the CDR3, a read error is the likely cause. The rearrangement uses TRBV20-1 and TRBJ1-2, with D perhaps TRBD1 (6 bases). The CDR3 has 16 residues. CDR1 DFQATT and CDR2 SNEGSKA come from the germline V gene (reference sequence). Trimming pared 3 bases from V and 2 bases from J, leaving 19 bases between. CDR3 loop: CSASGRRGTSNYGYTL. In DNA, the CDR3 is TGCAGTGCTAGTGGCCGCCGTGGGACAAGCAACTATGGCTACACCCTC.

This clonotype has a handful of counts. The chain employs TRBV4-1 and TRBJ1-2; weak D call: TRBD1 (5 bases). The ends were cut back, 0 bases at V and 9 bases at J, with 20 bases in the middle. The CDR3 is made up of 16 amino acids. Germline V CDR1 and CDR2: MGHRA, YSYEKL. CDR3 in DNA: TGCGCCAGCAGCCAAGATGAAGGGCGGGGCTCAAGTAGCTACACCTTC. Its translation: CASSQDEGRGSSSYTF.

This clonotype has more than one count but fewer than ten. The chain is built from TRBV29-1 and TRBJ2-5; D might be TRBD2 (7 bases). Germline V CDR1 and CDR2: SQVTM, ANQGSEA. The CDR3 sequence is 14 residues long. V gave up 3 bases and J gave up 11 bases, with 22 bases separating them. This CDR3 reads CSVEGGGNRVEQYF. The CDR3 region has the DNA TGCAGCGTTGAGGGGGGGGGCAACAGGGTTGAGCAGTACTTC.

This clonotype showed up many times. This chain connects TRBV29-1 to TRBJ2-5; 7 bases agree with TRBD2. With V trimmed by 4 bases and J by 2 bases, 4 bases remained unmatched. Germline V gene sequence: CDR1 SQVTM, CDR2 ANQGSEA. The CDR3 has 13 residues. The CDR3 DNA reads as TGCAGCGTTGGTGAGGGAGGGCAAGAGACCCAGTACTTC. It yields the protein CSVGEGGQETQYF.

The rearrangement joins TRBV20-1 to TRBJ2-1, with 9 bases identical to TRBD2. Trimming cost V 6 bases and J 10 bases; bases outside gene matches: 19. The CDR3 is 16 residues long. Germline-derived CDR1 and CDR2 are DFQATT and SNEGSKA (reference sequence). The CDR3 here is CSAAGGRGAMTYEQFF. DNA of the CDR3: TGCAGTGCCGCGGGAGGGCGGGGGGCCATGACCTACGAGCAGTTCTTC.

This clonotype has just one count. The chain recombines TRBV25-1 with TRBJ2-3; the D is unclear. The germline V and J ends were trimmed by 3 bases and 1 base, with 11 bases remaining between them. The CDR3 runs to 15 residues. Germline V gene data show CDR1 as MGHDK and CDR2 as SYGVNS. CDR3 sequence (DNA): TGTGCCAGCAGTGACACAAGGGTGGGCACAGATACGCAGTATTTT. It translates to CASSDTRVGTDTQYF.

V usage is TRBV12-3 or TRBV12-4 and J usage is TRBJ2-5; 9 bases are a match to TRBD1. J was trimmed by 11 bases and V by 7 bases; bases with no gene match: 23. CDR3 length: 17 amino acids. CDR3 DNA sequence: TGTGCCAGCACCAAGCTTCCGGGACAGGGAGGATTGGGGGAGCAGTACTTC. It translates to CASTKLPGQGGLGEQYF.

The chain recombines TRBV20-1 with TRBJ2-1; weak D call: TRBD2 (5 bases). There are 15 residues in the CDR3. Germline CDR1 is DFQATT and CDR2 is SNEGSKA (reference sequence). Trimming pared 0 bases from V and 4 bases from J, leaving 13 bases between. Here the CDR3 reads CSARDGELLYNEQFF. The CDR3 DNA reads as TGCAGTGCTAGAGATGGGGAGCTCCTTTACAATGAGCAGTTCTTC.

This clonotype appeared a few times. This chain links TRBV20-1 with TRBJ2-2; weak D call: TRBD1 (6 bases). Trimming cost V 6 bases and J 1 base, with 9 bases left between them. The CDR3 runs 13 residues. CDR1 is DFQATT and CDR2 is SNEGSKA in the germline V gene (reference sequence). This chain's CDR3 is CSAEGQNTGELFF. In DNA, the CDR3 is TGCAGTGCCGAGGGACAGAACACCGGGGAGCTGTTTTTT.